These 22 T cell receptor beta chains came from one sample sequenced in a study of T-cell reconstitution after alpha-beta-depleted transplantation in children. Using unique molecular identifiers, the investigators prepared the TCRbeta library. TCRdb re-called the PCR reads through MiXCR, storing one row per CDR3 protein. This table holds more than 500,000 distinct CDR3 sequences, roughly 11% found once. Specimen: PBMCs, mostly from graft donor cells, collected 180 days after TCRalphabeta/CD19-depleted stem cell transplant. These receptors were obtained from a female patient aged 2-10 years who had a stem cell transplant for aplastic anemia, so the T cells may come from the graft donor.

J is TRBJ2-1 and V is TRBV13, with a possible D match to TRBD2 (6 bases). The CDR3 has 17 amino acids. From germline, CDR1 is PRHDT and CDR2 FYEKMQ (reference sequence). V lost 5 bases and J lost 0, with 17 bases in between. The CDR3 DNA sequence: TGTGCCAGCAGCCTCCTACTAGCCGAGAGCTCCTACAATGAGCAGTTCTTC. It codes for CASSLLLAESSYNEQFF. Variable domain in full (rest from reference TRBV13 and TRBJ2-1): AAGVIQSPRHLIKEKRETATLKCYPIPRHDTVYWYQQGPGQDPQFLISFYEKMQSDKGSIPDRFSAQQFSDYHSELNMSSLELGDSALYFCASSLLLAESSYNEQFFGPGTRLTVL.

The table lists this clonotype with a few counts. The V call is TRBV9, the J call TRBJ1-2; D gene unclear. Trimming pared 1 base from V and 1 base from J, leaving 5 bases between. In germline, CDR1 is SGDLS, CDR2 YYNGEE. The CDR3 has 13 residues. The DNA of the CDR3 is TGTGCCAGCAGCGTAACTGATAACTATGGCTACACCTTC. It is translated as CASSVTDNYGYTF.

In its sample, this clonotype was seen many times. The gene calls are TRBV11-3 and TRBJ2-1, with 12 nucleotides matching TRBD2. The CDR3 sequence is 17 residues long. Trimming at V came to 3 bases and at J to 5 bases, leaving 8 bases not matched to a gene. Per the germline V gene, CDR1 is SGHNT and CDR2 is YENEEA. The CDR3 reads CASSLGVGLAGNNEQFF. The CDR3, as DNA: TGTGCCAGCAGCTTGGGCGTCGGACTAGCGGGAAACAATGAGCAGTTCTTC.

This rearrangement joins TRBV29-1 to TRBJ2-1, with unresolved D. Per the germline V gene, CDR1 is SQVTM and CDR2 is ANQGSEA. The length of the CDR3 is 14 residues. The germline V and J ends were trimmed by 8 bases and 4 bases, with 18 bases remaining between them. The CDR3 sequence: CSTLARSGYNEQFF. Written as DNA, the CDR3 is TGCAGCACATTAGCCCGGAGTGGGTACAATGAGCAGTTCTTC.

This chain links TRBV11-3 with TRBJ2-5; D uncertain. V shed 1 base and J shed 1 base, with 10 bases lying between them. The CDR3 contains 15 residues. Germline V gives CDR1 SGHNT, CDR2 YENEEA. The CDR3 DNA reads as TGTGCCAGCAGCTTAGGGAAACTCCCCCAAGAGACCCAGTACTTC. Translated: CASSLGKLPQETQYF.

The chain joins TRBV18 to TRBJ2-1; 12 bases map to TRBD1. J lost 14 bases, V lost 6 bases, and 14 bases had no gene match. Germline V lookup: CDR1 KGHSH, CDR2 LQKENI. The CDR3 consists of 15 residues. CDR3 sequence (DNA): TGTGCCAGCTCCGCTGGGACAGGGGGCGTGAGACCGGAGTTCTTC. This sequence encodes CASSAGTGGVRPEFF.

This chain uses TRBV27 with TRBJ1-4; the D gene is possibly TRBD1 (6 bases). Germline V gives CDR1 MNHEY, CDR2 SMNVEV (reference sequence). This CDR3 comprises 14 residues. The germline V and J ends were trimmed by 2 bases and 4 bases, with 8 bases remaining between them. CDR3 sequence (DNA): TGTGCCAGCAGTTTAGGACAGTTTAATGAAAAACTGTTTTTT. Translation gives CASSLGQFNEKLFF.

This chain connects TRBV6-1 to TRBJ2-3; TRBD2 matches 16 bases. CDR1 MNHNS and CDR2 SASEGT come from the germline V gene. CDR3 length: 18 residues. V shed 8 bases, J shed 2 bases, and the junction held 10 bases outside the gene matches. The CDR3 region has the DNA TGTGCCAGCTCGCCGGGACTAGCGGGAGGGGAGAACACAGATACGCAGTATTTT. Protein product: CASSPGLAGGENTDTQYF.

The rearrangement joins TRBV9 to TRBJ2-7; 14 bases are shared with TRBD2. CDR3 size: 16 residues. CDR1 SGDLS and CDR2 YYNGEE come from the germline V gene. Trimming removed 4 bases from V and 2 bases from J; junction bases left unmatched: 5. The DNA for the CDR3 is TGTGCCAGCAGCCTGAAGGGACTAGCGGGAGCCTACGAGCAGTACGTC. Encoded protein: CASSLKGLAGAYEQYV.

This clonotype came up a few times. Here the CDR3 DNA reads TGCGCCAGCAGCCCCCTAGCGGCTGTTAATGAGCAGTTCTTC. Protein product: CASSPLAAVNEQFF. This chain links TRBV4-3 with TRBJ2-1; 7 nucleotides align to TRBD2. This CDR3 has 14 amino acids. The germline V gene encodes CDR1 LGHNA and CDR2 YSLEER. The V and J ends lost 4 bases and 7 bases, in that order; junction bases with no gene match: 7.

This sequence joins TRBV7-9 and TRBJ2-5, with D unclear. The V and J ends lost 5 bases and 2 bases respectively, with 15 bases between them. Germline loops: CDR1 SEHNR, CDR2 FQNEAQ (reference sequence). The CDR3 is 15 residues long. CDR3 nucleotide sequence: TGTGCCAGCAGCCCCCCCTACCGGCTTCAAGAGACCCAGTACTTC. Its protein product is CASSPPYRLQETQYF. Based on the CDR3 plus reference TRBV7-9 and TRBJ2-5, the full variable domain is DTGVSQNPRHKITKRGQNVTFRCDPISEHNRLYWYRQTLGQGPEFLTYFQNEAQLEKSRLLSDRFSAERPKGSFSTLEIQRTEQGDSAMYLCASSPPYRLQETQYFGPGTRLLVL.

This clonotype was seen a few times. The chain is built from TRBV6-2 or TRBV6-3 and TRBJ2-7; 12 bases match TRBD2. V gave up 5 bases and J gave up 3 bases; unmatched junction bases: 5. Germline V gene sequence: CDR1 MNHEY, CDR2 SVGEGT. This CDR3 is 15 amino acids long. The CDR3: CASSRTSGTLYEQYV. The CDR3 DNA reads TGTGCCAGCAGTCGGACTAGCGGGACTCTCTACGAGCAGTACGTC.

The CDR3 nucleotides read TGTGCCAGCAGCTTAGTATCCGGGAACTATGGCTACACCTTC. This gives the protein CASSLVSGNYGYTF. The chain carries TRBV7-8 and TRBJ1-2; D remains ambiguous. There are 14 residues in the CDR3. Trimming cost V 1 base and J 2 bases, with 8 bases left between them. Germline CDR1 and CDR2: SGHVS and FQNEAQ.

This clonotype was found a few times. The chain has TRBV4-1 and TRBJ2-3; 9 nucleotides agree with TRBD2. J lost 8 bases, V lost 3 bases, and 12 bases had no gene match. There are 16 residues in the CDR3. Germline CDR1 reads MGHRA; CDR2 reads YSYEKL. The CDR3 DNA follows: TGCGCCAGCAGCCAGAGTAGTAAAACTAGCGGGTTTACGCAGTATTTT. Residues: CASSQSSKTSGFTQYF.

V gene TRBV20-1 combines with J gene TRBJ2-1; 9 bases line up with TRBD2. V shed 0 bases, J shed 1 base, and the junction held 4 bases outside the gene matches. The CDR3 consists of 16 residues. CDR1 and CDR2 (germline): DFQATT, SNEGSKA (reference sequence). CDR3 nucleotide sequence: TGCAGTGCTAGAGAAATGGCGGGGGGGTCCTACAATGAGCAGTTCTTC. It is translated as CSAREMAGGSYNEQFF.

This clonotype was detected a few times. The chain carries TRBV12-3 or TRBV12-4 and TRBJ2-1; D is possibly TRBD1 (5 bases). There are 16 residues in the CDR3. Trimming removed 5 bases at V and 3 bases at J, with 17 bases between. CDR3 loop: CASSRTSIVVYNEQFF. CDR3 DNA sequence: TGTGCCAGCAGTCGGACAAGCATCGTGGTCTACAATGAGCAGTTCTTC.

V gene TRBV13 combines with J gene TRBJ2-3, with 9 bases aligning to TRBD2. The CDR3 extends over 18 amino acids. The V segment lost 2 bases and the J segment 4 bases; nucleotides outside the gene matches: 13. Germline V gene data show CDR1 as PRHDT and CDR2 as FYEKMQ (reference sequence). In DNA, the CDR3 is TGTGCCAGCAGCTTACGCCCCGGGACTAGCAGTATCTCAGATACGCAGTATTTT. Protein sequence: CASSLRPGTSSISDTQYF.

This clonotype was detected a few times. The V call is TRBV20-1, the J call TRBJ2-1; D might be TRBD2 (7 bases). The length of the CDR3 is 12 residues. The germline gives CDR1 DFQATT, CDR2 SNEGSKA (reference sequence). Trimming stripped 7 bases from V and 7 bases from J, with 14 bases between. The CDR3 spells CSVRGGRNEQFF. CDR3 bases: TGCAGTGTTAGGGGGGGAAGAAATGAGCAGTTCTTC.

This chain connects TRBV15 to TRBJ2-3, with D hard to call. The CDR3 is made up of 13 amino acids. Trimming stripped 6 bases from V and 6 bases from J, with 13 bases between. CDR1 and CDR2 (germline): LNHNV, YYDKDF (reference sequence). This chain's CDR3 is CATSAPPGDTQYF. The CDR3 DNA sequence: TGTGCCACCAGTGCACCCCCCGGTGATACGCAGTATTTT.

The rearrangement joins TRBV11-2 to TRBJ1-1, with no clear D. The CDR3 is 15 residues long. Germline CDR1 SGHAT, CDR2 FQNNGV. V lost 5 bases and J lost 1, with 14 bases in between. CDR3 sequence reads: CASSLSPAQNTEAFF. CDR3 nucleotide sequence: TGTGCCAGCAGCCTAAGTCCAGCCCAGAACACTGAAGCTTTCTTT.

This clonotype occurred a few times. This chain joins TRBV14 and TRBJ2-1; 8 nucleotides match TRBD2. J gave up 5 bases and V 4 bases, and 10 bases lay outside the gene matches. CDR3 size: 16 residues. Germline CDR1 and CDR2: SGHDN and FVKESK. Written as DNA, the CDR3 is TGTGCCAGCAGCCGAACGGGAGGGGACAAGCACAATGAGCAGTTCTTC. Its translation is CASSRTGGDKHNEQFF.

This clonotype appeared a few times. The CDR3 DNA reads TGCGCCAGCAGCCCGATAATACCTAGCGGGAGGGCCTACAATGAGCAGTTCTTC. As protein: CASSPIIPSGRAYNEQFF. This chain connects TRBV4-3 to TRBJ2-1; 12 positions match TRBD2. J lost 2 bases, V lost 4 bases, and 9 bases had no gene match. Germline V gene lookup returns CDR1 LGHNA and CDR2 YSLEER. This CDR3 region has 18 residues.